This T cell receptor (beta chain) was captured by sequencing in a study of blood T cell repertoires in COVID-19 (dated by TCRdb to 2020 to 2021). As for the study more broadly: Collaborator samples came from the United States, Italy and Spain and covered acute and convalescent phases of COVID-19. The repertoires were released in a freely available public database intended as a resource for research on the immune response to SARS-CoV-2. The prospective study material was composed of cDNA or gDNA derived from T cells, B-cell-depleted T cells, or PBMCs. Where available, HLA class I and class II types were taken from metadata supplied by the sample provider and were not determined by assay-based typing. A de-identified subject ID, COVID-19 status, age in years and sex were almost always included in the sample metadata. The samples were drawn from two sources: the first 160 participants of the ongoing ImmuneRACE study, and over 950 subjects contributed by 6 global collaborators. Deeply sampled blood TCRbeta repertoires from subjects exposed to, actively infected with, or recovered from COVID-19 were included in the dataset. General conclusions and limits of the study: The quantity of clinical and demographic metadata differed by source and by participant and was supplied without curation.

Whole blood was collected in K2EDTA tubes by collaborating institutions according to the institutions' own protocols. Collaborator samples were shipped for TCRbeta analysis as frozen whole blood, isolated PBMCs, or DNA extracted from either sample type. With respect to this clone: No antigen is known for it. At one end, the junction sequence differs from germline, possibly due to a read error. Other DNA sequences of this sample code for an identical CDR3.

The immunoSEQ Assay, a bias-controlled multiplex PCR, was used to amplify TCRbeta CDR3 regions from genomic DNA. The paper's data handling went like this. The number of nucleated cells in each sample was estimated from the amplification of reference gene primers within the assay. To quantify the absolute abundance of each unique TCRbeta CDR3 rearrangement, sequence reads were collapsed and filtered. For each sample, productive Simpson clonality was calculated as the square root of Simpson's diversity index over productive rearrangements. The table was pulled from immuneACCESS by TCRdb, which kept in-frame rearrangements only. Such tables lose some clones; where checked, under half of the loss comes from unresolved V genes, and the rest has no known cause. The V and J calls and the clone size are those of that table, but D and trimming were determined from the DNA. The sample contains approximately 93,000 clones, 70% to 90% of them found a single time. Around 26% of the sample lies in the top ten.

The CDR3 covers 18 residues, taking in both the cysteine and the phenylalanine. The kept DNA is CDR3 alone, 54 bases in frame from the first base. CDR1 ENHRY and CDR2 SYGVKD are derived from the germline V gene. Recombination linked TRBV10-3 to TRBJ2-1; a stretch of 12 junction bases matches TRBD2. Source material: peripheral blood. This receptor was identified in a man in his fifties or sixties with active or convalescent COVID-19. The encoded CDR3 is CAISDPTSGRPTGNEQFF. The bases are TGTGCCATCAGTGACCCGACTAGCGGGAGACCCACGGGCAATGAACAGTTCTTC.